The rows below give T cell receptor beta chains drawn from one sample of a study of T-cell reconstitution after alpha-beta-depleted transplantation in children. TCRdb called the PCR reads again in MiXCR, with one record for every CDR3 protein. The sample lists fewer than 550,000 distinct CDR3 sequences; approximately 11% were seen once. The sequencing here drew on PBMCs from the stem cell graft donor, taken from the stem cell graft. These receptor sequences come from a human donor who donated a stem cell graft to a child with acute myeloid leukemia. Both conserved end residues are part of each CDR3. Fields, in order: V gene, D gene, J gene, clone size, CDR3 DNA, CDR3 protein. D genes are given only for firm matches. Not all rows give a size; the values are once, few, many and, for expanded clones, a class.

TRBV20-1	-	TRBJ2-5	-	TGCAGTGCTGCCGGGCAGGCCCTAAACGAAGAGACCCAGTACTTC	CSAAGQALNEETQYF
TRBV20-1	-	TRBJ1-5	many	TGCAGTGCTAGAGATCCGGGGCTTAGCAATCAGCCCCAGCATTTT	CSARDPGLSNQPQHF
TRBV6-5	TRBD1	TRBJ1-2	-	TGTGCCAGCAGTTACGCCCGCAGGGGGCTCGATGGCTACACCTTC	CASSYARRGLDGYTF
TRBV15	TRBD2	TRBJ2-3	-	TGTGCCACCAGCCCTGGGAGGGAGAGCACAGATACGCAGTATTTT	CATSPGRESTDTQYF
TRBV7-2	TRBD2	TRBJ2-5	many	TGTGCCAGCAGCTTGATGAGCGGGAGTGAGACCCAGTACTTC	CASSLMSGSETQYF
TRBV27	TRBD1	TRBJ2-7	-	TGTGCCACCTCTCTCACAGGGGCCAGCTCCTACGAGCAGTACTTC	CATSLTGASSYEQYF
TRBV7-9	-	TRBJ2-1	many	TGTGCCAGCAGCTTAGTGGGACTTTACAATGAGCAGTTCTTC	CASSLVGLYNEQFF
TRBV7-2	TRBD2	TRBJ2-7	few	TGTGCCAGCGCTATCACCGGGACTAGCAGCAACTACGAGCAGTACTTC	CASAITGTSSNYEQYF
TRBV12-3/TRBV12-4	-	TRBJ2-3	few	TGTGCCAGCAGTCTCCTCAGGGGTGGTACGCAGTATTTT	CASSLLRGGTQYF
TRBV20-1	-	TRBJ1-3	many	TGCAGTGCCCGCGGGGCGGGTAGCTCTGGAAACACCATATATTTT	CSARGAGSSGNTIYF